Following are 18 T cell receptor beta chains from one sample sequenced in a study of PD-1 blockade in classical Hodgkin lymphoma. All trial patients relapsed after autologous stem cell transplantation. Libraries were prepared by immunoSEQ multiplex PCR; TCRdb keeps only in-frame clonotypes and omits some of them. The profile covers about 40,000 clones, with over 55% appearing a single time and 3% to 3.5% taken by the ten largest. Sequences were derived from peripheral blood mononuclear cells (PBMCs), sampled at baseline. The receptors shown here come from a human donor with classical Hodgkin lymphoma.

The chain combines TRBV5-1 with TRBJ2-7, with D tentatively TRBD1 (6 bases). Germline V CDR1 and CDR2: SGHRS, YFSETQ. The CDR3 runs 14 residues. V was trimmed by 4 bases and J by 6 bases, leaving 17 bases between them. CDR3 nucleotide sequence: TGCGCCAGCAGCCCCGGCAGCAGGGGATCCGAGCAGTACTTC. Protein product: CASSPGSRGSEQYF.

V gene TRBV4-3 combines with J gene TRBJ2-7; TRBD1 is a possible D gene (6 bases). V was shortened by 1 base and J by 7 bases, with 11 bases between the two germline ends. CDR3 length: 13 amino acids. Germline values: CDR1 LGHNA, CDR2 YSLEER. The chain's CDR3 is CASSQGLQGEQYF. The CDR3 coding sequence is TGCGCCAGCAGCCAAGGTCTCCAGGGGGAGCAGTACTTC.

This clone was counted a few times. The V gene is TRBV2, the J gene TRBJ1-3, with 8 bases aligning to TRBD1. This CDR3 is built from 14 residues. Per the germline V gene, CDR1 is SNHLY and CDR2 is FYNNEI. The CDR3 region is CASELQGAGNTIYF. As DNA, the CDR3 is TGTGCGAGCGAGCTACAGGGGGCTGGAAACACCATATATTTT.

Written as DNA, the CDR3 is TGCGCCAGCAGCCACAGGATCTATGGCTACACCTTC. Amino acid sequence: CASSHRIYGYTF. The chain couples TRBV4-3 to TRBJ1-2; D gene unclear. The germline V gene has CDR1 LGHNA and CDR2 YSLEER. This CDR3 is built from 12 residues. The germline V and J ends were trimmed by 3 bases and 4 bases, with 6 bases remaining between them.

This clone was picked up a small number of times. The rearrangement uses TRBV7-9 and TRBJ1-4, with TRBD1 as a possible D gene (5 bases). CDR3 length equals 13 residues. The V and J ends lost 7 bases and 8 bases respectively, with 14 bases between them. Germline V gene sequence: CDR1 SEHNR, CDR2 FQNEAQ (reference sequence). The DNA of the CDR3 is TGTGCCAGCAATGTGGGTGGGGACGAAAAACTGTTTTTT. Protein: CASNVGGDEKLFF.

The chain combines TRBV6-5 with TRBJ1-4; D is uncertain. Germline V gene data show CDR1 as MNHEY and CDR2 as SVGAGI. Trimming stripped 0 bases from V and 3 bases from J, with 11 bases between. The CDR3 runs to 16 residues. CDR3 residues: CASSYSVLGSNEKLFF. The CDR3 nucleotides read TGTGCCAGCAGTTACTCAGTCCTGGGTTCTAATGAAAAACTGTTTTTT.

The chain has TRBV19 and TRBJ1-4; D is uncertain. The CDR3 is 16 amino acids. Trimming took off 5 bases at V and 5 bases at J, with 18 bases between the two ends. Germline V gene lookup returns CDR1 LNHDA and CDR2 SQIVND (reference sequence). The CDR3 coding sequence is TGTGCCAGTAGTTTAGCGACCCTCAGACGGAATGAAAAACTGTTTTTT. Translating it yields CASSLATLRRNEKLFF. Based on the CDR3 plus reference TRBV19 and TRBJ1-4, the full variable domain is DGGITQSPKYLFRKEGQNVTLSCEQNLNHDAMYWYRQDPGQGLRLIYYSQIVNDFQKGDIAEGYSVSREKKESFPLTVTSAQKNPTAFYLCASSLATLRRNEKLFFGSGTQLSVL.

The rearrangement joins TRBV18 to TRBJ1-1; D might be TRBD1 (5 bases). The ends were cut back, 3 bases at V and 1 base at J, with 9 bases in the middle. The CDR3 has 14 residues. CDR1 and CDR2 from the germline V gene are KGHSH and LQKENI. The CDR3 DNA sequence: TGTGCCAGCTCACCCCAGGGAGCGAACACTGAAGCTTTCTTT. It encodes CASSPQGANTEAFF.

The rearrangement joins TRBV4-3 to TRBJ2-7; D unclear. CDR1 LGHNA and CDR2 YSLEER come from the germline V gene. This CDR3 has 13 amino acids. V was clipped by 0 bases and J by 2 bases, with 5 bases between them. CDR3: CASSQDLTYEQYF. The CDR3 DNA reads TGCGCCAGCAGCCAAGACTTGACCTACGAGCAGTACTTC.

This clone was found once. V and J are TRBV27 and TRBJ1-2; 8 bases line up with TRBD1. This CDR3 has 15 residues. V shed 5 bases, J shed 7 bases, and the junction held 12 bases outside the gene matches. CDR1 and CDR2 (germline): MNHEY, SMNVEV (reference sequence). The DNA of the CDR3 is TGTGCCAGCAGTACGAGGGACAGGCGTGTGAGTGGCTACACCTTC. It codes for CASSTRDRRVSGYTF.

This clone was observed a handful of times. The genes are TRBV7-3 and TRBJ2-1; a weak D match, TRBD1 (5 bases). The CDR3 spans 12 residues. Deletions cut 3 bases from V and 9 bases from J, with 9 bases between. Per the germline V gene, CDR1 is SGHTA and CDR2 is FQGTGA. The CDR3 loop reads CASSFGHTEQFF. The CDR3 bases are TGTGCCAGCAGCTTTGGACACACTGAGCAGTTCTTC.

This clone has just one count. The rearrangement links TRBV6-5 to TRBJ2-7; D is unresolved. Between the trimmed V and J ends, which lost 3 bases and 11 bases, there was a span of 20 bases. The CDR3 consists of 14 residues. The germline V gene encodes CDR1 MNHEY and CDR2 SVGAGI. The CDR3 sequence: CASSYSNSPVGEYF. CDR3 DNA sequence: TGTGCCAGCAGTTATTCAAACTCTCCGGTAGGCGAGTACTTC.

The chain has TRBV7-6 and TRBJ2-7; tentative D call: TRBD1 (6 bases). V was clipped by 1 base and J by 4 bases, with 14 bases between them. Germline loops: CDR1 SGHVS, CDR2 FNYEAQ. This CDR3 has 15 amino acids. CDR3 loop: CASSLGTGSHYEQYF. The CDR3 DNA is TGTGCCAGCAGCTTAGGAACAGGGTCTCATTACGAGCAGTACTTC.

This clone occurred once. V usage is TRBV25-1 and J usage is TRBJ2-7; 8 bases align to TRBD1. V gave up 0 bases and J gave up 6 bases; unmatched junction bases: 7. Looked up from germline, CDR1 is MGHDK and CDR2 is SYGVNS. The CDR3 runs to 15 residues. The DNA of the CDR3 is TGTGCCAGCAGTGAATATGGACAGGGTTGGCGCGAGCAGTACTTC. This sequence encodes CASSEYGQGWREQYF.

This clone occurred a few times. The chain carries TRBV2 and TRBJ1-5, with a tentative D call TRBD1 (5 bases). Germline lookup yields CDR1 SNHLY and CDR2 FYNNEI. With 6 bases removed from V and 6 bases from J, the gap between germline ends came to 18 bases. The CDR3 runs 15 residues. Here the CDR3 reads CASRGQGRIGQPQHF. CDR3 bases: TGTGCCAGCAGGGGGCAGGGTAGGATTGGTCAGCCCCAGCATTTT.

The V gene is TRBV11-2, the J gene TRBJ2-7; a weak D match, TRBD2 (6 bases). Trimming took off 4 bases at V and 1 base at J, with 23 bases between the two ends. This CDR3 is 18 amino acids long. Looked up from germline, CDR1 is SGHAT and CDR2 is FQNNGV. This chain's CDR3 is CASSYVKKTGGKSYEQYF. In nucleotides, the CDR3 is TGTGCCAGCAGCTACGTTAAGAAGACCGGCGGGAAGTCCTACGAGCAGTACTTC.

V gene TRBV7-2 combines with J gene TRBJ2-7; D gene uncertain. The CDR3 totals 16 residues. The V and J ends lost 4 bases and 2 bases respectively, with 18 bases between them. Germline loops: CDR1 SGHTA, CDR2 FQGNSA. The CDR3 loop reads CASSSPNSPLPYEQYF. The CDR3, as DNA: TGTGCCAGCAGCTCCCCGAATTCTCCCCTTCCCTACGAGCAGTACTTC.

This clone has just a few counts. The J gene is TRBJ2-3, the V gene TRBV5-1; D gene ambiguous. The V end lost 8 bases, the J end lost 0 bases, and 13 bases lay between the germline ends. Germline-derived CDR1 and CDR2 are SGHRS and YFSETQ. The CDR3 runs to 14 residues. This CDR3 reads CASMKGLSTDTQYF. The CDR3 DNA reads TGCGCCAGTATGAAAGGATTGAGCACAGATACGCAGTATTTT. The full variable domain, in which reference TRBV5-1 and TRBJ2-3 provide the parts outside the CDR3, is KAGVTQTPRYLIKTRGQQVTLSCSPISGHRSVSWYQQTPGQGLQFLFEYFSETQRNKGNFPGRFSGRQFSNSRSEMNVSTLELGDSALYLCASMKGLSTDTQYFGPGTRLTVL.